This T cell receptor beta chain comes out of a study of blood T cell repertoires in COVID-19. Study information: Sample material is recorded as cDNA or gDNA derived from T cells, B-cell-depleted T cells, or PBMCs.

The repertoire was sequenced with immunoSEQ multiplex PCR; TCRdb's copy has only in-frame clones and lacks some. The data show about 44,000 clones, 80% to 90% seen once. This CDR3 contains 16 residues. The V gene end was trimmed by 4 bases and the J gene end by 11 bases; junction bases not matched to a gene: 10. The germline V gene has CDR1 LNHDA and CDR2 SQIVND (reference sequence). Sequencing used peripheral blood. The clonotype originates from a man between 65 and 79 years old with active COVID-19. V gene TRBV19 combines with J gene TRBJ2-3; 15 nucleotides agree with TRBD2. The CDR3 protein is CASSTGLAGGLGMQYF. The DNA for the CDR3 is TGTGCCAGTAGTACCGGACTAGCGGGGGGGCTCGGTATGCAGTATTTT.